This TCR beta chain was observed in a study of T cell responses to AZD1222 COVID-19 vaccine. Across the whole study: Analysis merged second doses at about 4 or about 12 weeks. Study-wide points: At 160-218 and 743-854, vaccine-associated CD4 TCRs were dominant, and they spanned spike. After the peak T cell response, and only then, were repertoires sampled.

The ends were cut back, 1 base at V and 4 bases at J, with 10 bases in the middle. The CDR3 is 14 residues long. Looked up from germline, CDR1 is MDHEN and CDR2 is SYDVKM. About this clone: The antigen is undetermined.

Produced via immunoSEQ multiplex PCR; TCRdb's table is partial and in-frame only. The data contain 59,000 or so clones, about 86% of them singletons. This chain connects TRBV28 to TRBJ1-1, with D possibly TRBD1 on 5 matching bases. The receptor comes from an adult in good health. Material: peripheral blood, obtained on day 0 of AZD1222 vaccination. CDR3 sequence: CASSLSGGSTEAFF. The CDR3, as DNA: TGTGCCAGCAGTTTATCTGGGGGATCCACTGAAGCTTTCTTT.